This T cell receptor beta chain derives from a study of cytomegalovirus exposure and HLA in healthy donors. Whole-study findings and limits: Most CMV-associated TCR beta chains appeared HLA-restricted in a later analysis. Some V segments could not be told apart, so they were left out, TRBV6-2 and TRBV6-3 among them.

The PCR was carried out with 60 Vbeta primers and 13 Jbeta primers. TCRdb keeps only in-frame clones here, not all; method: immunoSEQ multiplex PCR. This table holds over 80,000 clones, about 74% found once. This clone showed up just once. Its antigen is unknown. Trimming removed 4 bases at V and 2 bases at J, with 4 bases between. This CDR3 has 11 amino acids. From germline, CDR1 is SGHDT and CDR2 YYEEEE. The gene calls are TRBV5-6 and TRBJ2-7; D not resolved. Sequencing was carried out using PBMCs. The TCR was taken from a man aged 55 to 70 in good health and CMV-seropositive. Written as DNA, the CDR3 is TGTGCCAGCAGCGTTACCTACGAGCAGTACTTC. Amino acid sequence: CASSVTYEQYF.